This T cell receptor (beta chain) was sequenced during a study of early T cells in non-severe SARS-CoV-2 infection. The overall study: Sequencing of bulk RNA from unsorted whole blood was done, without chain pairing. Whole-study results and caveats: VDJdb matches were skewed toward anti-spike CD8 T cell responses.

In germline, CDR1 is SQVTM, CDR2 ANQGSEA. Trimming took off 6 bases at V and 3 bases at J, with 12 bases between the two ends. The CDR3 is made up of 12 amino acids. Unique molecular identifiers tagged individual cDNA molecules. TCRdb reprocessed the 5' RACE reads with MiXCR, giving one entry per CDR3 protein. Among about 52,000 distinct CDR3 sequences listed, over 7% were seen once. There are a few counts of this clonotype. No antigen is known for it. This sequence was found in an adult who was a healthcare worker with PCR-confirmed SARS-CoV-2 infection or an uninfected control (not recorded which). The material sequenced was whole blood. This chain joins TRBV29-1 and TRBJ2-7, with a tentative D call TRBD2 (5 bases). The CDR3 nucleotides read TGCAGCGTCATAGGACGGGGCTACGAGCAGTACTTC. Amino acid sequence: CSVIGRGYEQYF.